These 16 T cell receptor beta chains share one sample of origin, sequenced in a study of cytotoxic CD8 clonotypes in ibrutinib-treated CLL. TCRdb's table, derived via immunoSEQ multiplex PCR, lists solely in-frame clones and lacks some. The table has hundreds of thousands of clones, over 65% seen once. Material: PBMCs, obtained after 12 months of ibrutinib treatment. All receptors come from a human donor with chronic lymphocytic leukemia.

CDR3 in amino acids: CASSFLDSRGYTF. As DNA, the CDR3 is TGTGCCAGCAGCTTTCTTGACAGCCGAGGCTACACCTTC. The chain is built from TRBV7-3 and TRBJ1-2, with TRBD1 as a possible D gene (5 bases). The germline gives CDR1 SGHTA, CDR2 FQGTGA. This CDR3 is built from 13 residues. V lost 3 bases, J lost 8 bases, and 13 bases lay in between.

The rearrangement joins TRBV7-9 to TRBJ2-1, with 8 bases identical to TRBD2. The CDR3 length is 14 residues. Per germline, CDR1 SEHNR and CDR2 FQNEAQ (reference sequence). The J segment lost 7 bases and the V segment lost 3 bases, leaving 5 bases of the junction unmatched. The DNA for the CDR3 is TGTGCCAGCAGCTTGATGACTAGCGCGAATGAGCAGTTCTTC. Its protein is CASSLMTSANEQFF.

The chain links TRBV10-2 to TRBJ1-1; no clear D. This CDR3 comprises 11 residues. Trimming cost V 4 bases and J 4 bases, with 4 bases left between them. CDR1 is WSHSY and CDR2 is SAAADI in the germline V gene. The CDR3 DNA reads as TGCGCCAGCAGTGCAGTCACTGAAGCTTTCTTT. Translated: CASSAVTEAFF.

The chain joins TRBV2 to TRBJ1-1; D call uncertain. Germline V gives CDR1 SNHLY, CDR2 FYNNEI. The CDR3 contains 13 residues. The V and J ends lost 6 bases and 1 base respectively, with 9 bases between them. Here the CDR3 DNA reads TGTGCCAGCAGCATGGACGGGAACACTGAAGCTTTCTTT. It encodes CASSMDGNTEAFF.

This sequence joins TRBV9 and TRBJ2-7; D might be TRBD1 (6 bases). This CDR3 is built from 13 residues. The V end lost 4 bases, the J end lost 5 bases, and 13 bases lay between the germline ends. Germline V gene data show CDR1 as SGDLS and CDR2 as YYNGEE. The DNA of the CDR3 is TGTGCCAGCAGCCCTTGGACAGCGGACGAGCAGTACTTC. Its translation is CASSPWTADEQYF.

The gene calls are TRBV19 and TRBJ1-3; tentative D call: TRBD1 (6 bases). Germline CDR1 is LNHDA and CDR2 is SQIVND (reference sequence). V shed 7 bases and J shed 0 bases, with 16 bases lying between them. The CDR3 has 16 residues. CDR3 sequence reads: CASTARGGYSGNTIYF. DNA for the CDR3: TGTGCCAGTACCGCGAGAGGGGGGTACTCTGGAAACACCATATATTTT.

This clone was seen a single time. The chain combines TRBV27 with TRBJ1-5; 11 positions match TRBD1. This CDR3 is built from 15 residues. J lost 6 bases, V lost 4 bases, and 5 bases had no gene match. Germline V CDR1 and CDR2: MNHEY, SMNVEV (reference sequence). The CDR3 protein is CASSSGTGGVQPQHF. DNA of the CDR3: TGTGCCAGCAGTTCCGGGACAGGGGGGGTTCAGCCCCAGCATTTT.

The rearrangement uses TRBV19 and TRBJ1-3; D is unclear. CDR1 LNHDA and CDR2 SQIVND come from the germline V gene (reference sequence). Between the trimmed V and J ends, which lost 5 bases and 0 bases, there was a span of 8 bases. The CDR3 extends over 14 amino acids. The CDR3 spells CASSARVSGNTIYF. For the CDR3, the DNA is TGTGCCAGTAGTGCCCGAGTCTCTGGAAACACCATATATTTT.

This clone was observed a few times. This chain joins TRBV28 and TRBJ1-2; 10 bases line up with TRBD1. The CDR3 is 14 amino acids. CDR1 and CDR2 from the germline V gene are MDHEN and SYDVKM. The V gene end was trimmed by 11 bases and the J gene end by 4 bases; junction bases not matched to a gene: 10. CDR3 coding DNA: TGTGCCGGAAAAGGGACAGGGGATTTCTATGGCTACACCTTC. It is translated as CAGKGTGDFYGYTF.

This chain connects TRBV7-9 to TRBJ2-2; tentatively, D is TRBD1 or TRBD2 (5 bases each). CDR1 SEHNR and CDR2 FQNEAQ come from the germline V gene (reference sequence). This CDR3 contains 15 residues. With 11 bases removed from V and 4 bases from J, the gap between germline ends came to 20 bases. The CDR3 DNA follows: TGTGCCGCCGACCTGGGGGTCGTGAGCACCGGGGAGCTGTTTTTT. Amino acids: CAADLGVVSTGELFF. The full variable domain, rest sourced from reference TRBV7-9 and TRBJ2-2, is DTGVSQNPRHKITKRGQNVTFRCDPISEHNRLYWYRQTLGQGPEFLTYFQNEAQLEKSRLLSDRFSAERPKGSFSTLEIQRTEQGDSAMYLCAADLGVVSTGELFFGEGSRLTVL.

J is TRBJ2-1 and V is TRBV29-1; the match to TRBD1 covers 10 bases. With V trimmed by 5 bases and J by 7 bases, 5 bases remained unmatched. The CDR3 is 13 amino acids. Germline V gene sequence: CDR1 SQVTM, CDR2 ANQGSEA. CDR3 loop: CSVLRDRGNEQFF. CDR3 DNA sequence: TGCAGCGTTCTCCGGGACAGGGGTAATGAGCAGTTCTTC.

V is TRBV7-2 and J is TRBJ1-4, with TRBD1 identical over 7 bases. The trim removed 1 base at V and 7 bases at J, leaving 9 bases unmatched. Germline assignment: CDR1 SGHTA and CDR2 FQGNSA. CDR3 length equals 16 residues. CDR3: CASSLVGGRGGEKLFF. In DNA form, the CDR3 reads TGTGCCAGCAGCTTAGTAGGGGGCAGGGGTGGTGAAAAACTGTTTTTT.

The rearrangement links TRBV6-5 to TRBJ1-2; D may be TRBD1 (6 bases). The CDR3 totals 14 residues. Germline-derived CDR1 and CDR2 are MNHEY and SVGAGI. Trimming removed 6 bases from V and 4 bases from J, with 15 bases in between. CDR3 region: CASRGAGRIYGYTF. The CDR3 DNA is TGTGCCAGCAGGGGGGCAGGGAGGATCTATGGCTACACCTTC.

The chain uses TRBV30 and TRBJ2-2; TRBD2 is a possible D gene (6 bases). CDR3 length: 14 residues. The V gene lost 0 bases and the J gene lost 6 bases, with 11 bases spanning the gap. CDR1 GTSNPN and CDR2 SVGIG come from the germline V gene (reference sequence). The CDR3 is CAWSVGLLPGELFF. The DNA for the CDR3 is TGTGCCTGGAGTGTGGGACTCCTCCCCGGGGAGCTGTTTTTT.

The DNA for the CDR3 is TGTGCCAGCAGTCAAACAGGGCCTCGGACTGAAGCTTTCTTT. Translating gives CASSQTGPRTEAFF. V gene TRBV28 combines with J gene TRBJ1-1; D possibly corresponds to TRBD1 (6 bases). The V end was cut by 5 bases, the J end by 5 bases, with 15 bases between. The CDR3 is 14 residues long. Germline CDR1 is MDHEN and CDR2 is SYDVKM.

This chain connects TRBV14 to TRBJ1-5; TRBD1 matches at 9 bases. J lost 6 bases, V lost 1 base, and 10 bases had no gene match. CDR3 size: 17 residues. Per germline, CDR1 SGHDN and CDR2 FVKESK. The CDR3 sequence: CASSQAPQGALGQPQHF. The CDR3 DNA is TGTGCCAGCAGCCAAGCCCCACAGGGGGCCCTGGGTCAGCCCCAGCATTTT.